In its sample, the clone carrying this TCR beta chain was seen a few times. Its specificity is not known. This sample stems from a study of T-cell reconstitution after alpha-beta-depleted transplantation in children. Unique molecular identifiers were used in preparing the TCRbeta library. Each CDR3 protein gets one entry after TCRdb re-called the PCR reads with MiXCR. Of about 980,000 distinct CDR3 sequences listed, around 30% are singletons. V was shortened by 6 bases and J by 0 bases, with 14 bases between the two germline ends. Germline CDR1 MDHEN, CDR2 SYDVKM. This CDR3 spans 15 amino acids. Study-wide findings and caveats: One year post-transplant, T-cell counts and diversity were largely derived from T cells produced anew. There were reportedly several hundred expanded graft clones from which alpha-beta T cells came about two months after transplant.

Material: PBMCs, mostly from graft donor cells, obtained 360 days after TCRalphabeta/CD19-depleted stem cell transplant. The chain employs TRBV28 and TRBJ1-2; D may be TRBD1 (5 bases). This TCR was sampled from a boy under three years old who had a stem cell transplant for SCID, so the T cells may come from the graft donor. CDR3 protein: CASRPTGGANYGYTF. In nucleotides, the CDR3 is TGTGCCAGCAGGCCAACTGGGGGAGCTAACTATGGCTACACCTTC.